These T cell receptor beta chains were read from a single sample in a study of beta chain features in type 1 diabetes. Generated by immunoSEQ multiplex PCR, the TCRdb table keeps only in-frame clones and is missing some. The sample includes 200,000 to 250,000 clones, roughly 15% of them seen just once. Sequenced: naive CD4+ T cells from blood. Receptors originate from a woman aged 35 to 49 in good health. The CDR3 runs from the conserved cysteine through the conserved F or W.

v_call	j_call	cdr3_length	cdr3_aa
TRBV14	TRBJ1-2	17	CASSRILRGRLPYGYTF
TRBV5-1	TRBJ2-2	16	CASSSRRGAYTGELFF
TRBV7-9	TRBJ2-7	15	CASSEQGDRAYEQYF
TRBV19	TRBJ2-7	14	CASSIEGGQYEQYF
TRBV2	TRBJ1-2	13	CASTWDSPGGYTF
TRBV5-1	TRBJ1-1	13	CASSRQGDTEAFF
TRBV27	TRBJ2-7	14	CATNPVPSSYEQYF
TRBV7-9	TRBJ1-2	13	CASSQGEYYGYTF
TRBV4-1	TRBJ2-7	15	CASSPGQGPSREQYF
TRBV6-1	TRBJ2-2	14	CASLISGVTGELFF
TRBV7-9	TRBJ2-3	14	CASSLGLAADTQYF
TRBV10-3	TRBJ1-4	15	CAISDSTGTNEKLFF
TRBV7-2	TRBJ2-5	12	CASSQDVGVQYF
TRBV7-2	TRBJ1-1	18	CASSLMTGSLRMHTEAFF